The rows below give T cell receptor beta chains drawn from one sample of a study of blood T cell repertoires in COVID-19. The method was immunoSEQ multiplex PCR; TCRdb's version includes in-frame clones alone and lacks a portion of them. This sample has about 440,000 clones, with around 89% found just once. The sample taken for sequencing was peripheral blood. The source of these receptors is a woman in her forties or fifties with COVID-19, enrolled during active disease. Each CDR3 is given with its conserved first and last residue. D genes are given only for firm matches. Clone sizes are given selectively: once, few, many, or a class where the clone is expanded.

size,V,J,D,CDR3,DNA
-,TRBV3-1/TRBV3-2,TRBJ1-4,-,CASSRGENEKLFF,TGTGCCAGCAGCCGAGGAGAAAATGAAAAACTGTTTTTT
once,TRBV30,TRBJ1-4,TRBD1,CAWSGQGLGKLFF,TGTGCCTGGAGTGGACAGGGCCTAGGGAAACTGTTTTTT
-,TRBV7-9,TRBJ1-2,-,CASSRMYQGKVGYTF,TGTGCCAGCAGCCGTATGTATCAGGGTAAAGTTGGCTACACCTTC
-,TRBV27,TRBJ2-3,-,CASNEGEGRRSDTQYF,TGTGCCAGCAATGAGGGGGAGGGGCGGCGTTCAGATACGCAGTATTTT
-,TRBV5-4,TRBJ2-6,-,CASRLWGETGANVLTF,TGTGCCAGCAGGCTCTGGGGGGAGACCGGGGCCAACGTCCTGACTTTC
-,TRBV6-2/TRBV6-3,TRBJ2-5,-,CASSRGEETQYF,TGTGCCAGCAGTCGCGGGGAGGAGACCCAGTACTTC
-,TRBV18,TRBJ1-1,-,CASSLLEGGVGTFGAFF,TGTGCCAGCTCCCTACTAGAAGGGGGTGTCGGTACCTTCGGGGCTTTCTTT
once,TRBV6-5,TRBJ1-2,-,CASSYGRRGYTF,TGTGCCAGCAGTTACGGGCGAAGAGGCTACACCTTC
-,TRBV24-1,TRBJ1-1,TRBD1,CATSDPTPDRVNTEAFF,TGTGCCACCAGTGACCCTACTCCAGACAGGGTGAACACTGAAGCTTTCTTT
-,TRBV5-4,TRBJ2-5,-,CASSVAAGAQETQYF,TGTGCCAGCAGCGTAGCTGCGGGGGCCCAAGAGACCCAGTACTTC
-,TRBV28,TRBJ1-2,-,CASSSLQGNGYTF,TGTGCCAGCAGTTCGCTACAGGGTAATGGCTACACCTTC
few,TRBV28,TRBJ2-1,TRBD2,CASSPGGRSSYNEQFF,TGTGCCAGCAGCCCGGGGGGGCGGAGCTCCTACAATGAGCAGTTCTTC
few,TRBV12-3/TRBV12-4,TRBJ2-5,-,CASSGGSWETQYF,TGTGCCAGCAGTGGAGGGTCCTGGGAGACCCAGTACTTC
-,TRBV27,TRBJ1-2,-,CASSLWEGNYGYTF,TGTGCCAGCAGTTTATGGGAGGGGAACTATGGCTACACCTTC
-,TRBV28,TRBJ1-5,-,CASSGGTLRQHF,TGTGCCAGCAGCGGCGGAACTCTGCGGCAGCATTTT
-,TRBV20-1,TRBJ2-4,-,CSARRDIQYF,TGCAGTGCTCGGAGGGACATTCAGTACTTC
-,TRBV11-3,TRBJ2-6,TRBD2,CASSPAGVDGANVLTF,TGTGCCAGCAGCCCCGCGGGGGTCGATGGGGCCAACGTCCTGACTTTC
-,TRBV15,TRBJ1-4,-,CATSNSELPTNEKLFF,TGTGCCACCAGCAACTCCGAGCTTCCAACTAATGAAAAACTGTTTTTT
-,TRBV5-1,TRBJ2-4,TRBD2,CASSGTSGGSNIQYF,TGCGCCAGCAGCGGGACTAGCGGGGGGTCAAACATTCAGTACTTC
-,TRBV7-2,TRBJ1-2,-,CACQQLKIILRGDYGYTF,TGTGCGTGCCAGCAGCTTAAAATAATTCTCAGGGGAGACTATGGCTACACCTTC
-,TRBV6-6,TRBJ1-5,-,CASSYSSWNQPQHF,TGTGCCAGCAGTTACTCGAGTTGGAATCAGCCCCAGCATTTT
-,TRBV10-3,TRBJ1-1,-,CAISDGDLNTEAFF,TGTGCCATCAGTGACGGGGACTTGAACACTGAAGCTTTCTTT
-,TRBV6-5,TRBJ1-2,TRBD1,CASSSTGAYGYTF,TGTGCCAGCAGTTCCACAGGGGCCTATGGCTACACCTTC
-,TRBV6-1,TRBJ2-3,-,CASRMDGDLDTQYF,TGTGCCAGCAGGATGGACGGGGACTTAGATACGCAGTATTTT
-,TRBV7-2,TRBJ1-5,-,CASSLSGANQPQHF,TGTGCCAGCAGCTTATCAGGGGCCAATCAGCCCCAGCATTTT
-,TRBV19,TRBJ1-3,TRBD1,CASRRTGVSSGNTIYF,TGTGCCAGTAGACGTACAGGGGTCTCCTCTGGAAACACCATATATTTT
-,TRBV6-5,TRBJ1-6,-,CASSRSSYNSPLHF,TGTGCCAGCAGTCGGAGCTCCTATAATTCACCCCTCCACTTT
-,TRBV25-1,TRBJ2-7,-,CASSEGGSYEQYF,TGTGCCAGCAGTGAAGGAGGCTCCTACGAGCAGTACTTC
-,TRBV5-6,TRBJ2-7,-,CASVKGADEQYF,TGTGCCAGCGTCAAAGGGGCCGACGAGCAGTACTTC
-,TRBV12-5,TRBJ1-5,TRBD1,CASGSGQIGVKQPQHF,TGTGCTAGTGGTTCGGGACAGATTGGTGTCAAGCAGCCCCAGCATTTT
-,TRBV6-1,TRBJ1-1,-,CASSVGYGGEGVEAFF,TGTGCCAGCAGTGTCGGGTACGGGGGGGAAGGAGTTGAAGCTTTCTTT
-,TRBV12-5,TRBJ2-2,TRBD1,CASGSGTGRTGELFF,TGTGCTAGTGGTTCCGGGACAGGGAGAACCGGGGAGCTGTTTTTT
-,TRBV9,TRBJ2-2,-,CASSDLDRGRSGELFF,TGTGCCAGCAGCGACCTGGACCGAGGGAGGTCCGGGGAGCTGTTTTTT
-,TRBV3-1/TRBV3-2,TRBJ1-2,-,CASSQEVWQGYGYTF,TGTGCCAGCAGCCAAGAAGTGTGGCAGGGTTATGGCTACACCTTC
-,TRBV30,TRBJ1-2,-,CAWTVGSLGYGYTF,TGTGCCTGGACTGTCGGGTCCCTGGGCTATGGCTACACCTTC
-,TRBV3-1/TRBV3-2,TRBJ2-7,-,CASSQEGLFYEQYF,TGTGCCAGCAGCCAGGAGGGTCTCTTTTACGAGCAGTACTTC
-,TRBV15,TRBJ2-1,-,CATSIGYNEQFF,TGTGCCACCAGCATCGGGTACAATGAGCAGTTCTTC
-,TRBV5-1,TRBJ1-3,-,CASSGQPHSGNTIYF,TGCGCCAGCAGCGGACAGCCTCACTCTGGAAACACCATATATTTT
-,TRBV6-2/TRBV6-3,TRBJ1-5,TRBD1,CASSRIGDRENHF,TGTGCCAGCAGCCGAATTGGAGACAGGGAGAATCATTTT
-,TRBV30,TRBJ1-5,TRBD1,CAWSRGSNQPQHF,TGTGCCTGGAGCAGGGGGAGCAATCAGCCCCAGCATTTT
-,TRBV12-3/TRBV12-4,TRBJ1-1,TRBD1,CASSHRGDTEAFF,TGTGCCAGCAGTCACAGGGGAGACACTGAAGCTTTCTTT
-,TRBV28,TRBJ1-5,TRBD1,CATNQGERSNQPQHF,TGTGCCACAAATCAGGGGGAGAGGAGCAATCAGCCCCAGCATTTT
once,TRBV30,TRBJ1-5,-,CAWSPRQVWRPQHF,TGTGCCTGGAGTCCTCGTCAGGTCTGGCGGCCCCAGCATTTT
-,TRBV30,TRBJ1-4,TRBD1,CAGEQGGSNEKLFF,TGTGCCGGGGAACAGGGGGGATCTAATGAAAAACTGTTTTTT
-,TRBV30,TRBJ1-6,-,CAWSADPRGIPLHF,TGTGCCTGGAGTGCGGATCCCCGGGGGATACCCCTCCACTTT
-,TRBV6-5,TRBJ1-2,TRBD1,CASSHDLRDRGGYTF,TGTGCCAGCAGTCACGACCTCCGGGACAGAGGAGGCTACACCTTC
-,TRBV6-5,TRBJ1-1,-,CASSLIRVDTEAFF,TGTGCCAGCAGTCTGATCCGAGTGGACACTGAAGCTTTCTTT
-,TRBV27,TRBJ1-5,-,CASSLQASRQQPQHF,TGTGCCAGCAGTTTACAGGCGTCACGACAACAGCCCCAGCATTTT
-,TRBV18,TRBJ1-1,-,CASSPEGAEAFF,TGTGCCAGCTCACCCGAGGGGGCTGAAGCTTTCTTT
many,TRBV5-5,TRBJ1-6,-,CASSPRSDSSNSPLHF,TGTGCCAGCAGCCCCCGATCTGACAGCAGTAATTCACCCCTCCACTTT
once,TRBV5-5,TRBJ2-2,-,CASSPRAPGTGELFF,TGTGCCAGCAGCCCTCGGGCTCCGGGGACCGGGGAGCTGTTTTTT
-,TRBV11-2,TRBJ2-5,TRBD1,CASSYRGGQGDQETQYF,TGTGCCAGCAGCTATAGAGGGGGACAGGGGGATCAAGAGACCCAGTACTTC
-,TRBV3-1/TRBV3-2,TRBJ1-5,-,CASSQDTNQPQHF,TGTGCCAGCAGCCAAGACACTAATCAGCCCCAGCATTTT
-,TRBV3-1/TRBV3-2,TRBJ2-1,-,CASSQDRRKYNEQFF,TGTGCCAGCAGCCAAGATAGGAGGAAATACAATGAGCAGTTCTTC
-,TRBV30,TRBJ2-1,TRBD2,CAWSVRWSGGAAYEQFF,TGTGCCTGGAGTGTACGGTGGAGCGGGGGGGCCGCCTATGAGCAGTTCTTC
-,TRBV9,TRBJ1-1,-,CASSVERGTEAFF,TGTGCCAGCAGCGTAGAGCGGGGGACTGAAGCTTTCTTT
-,TRBV19,TRBJ1-2,-,CASSMRQLYGYTF,TGTGCCAGTAGTATGCGACAGTTATATGGCTACACCTTC
-,TRBV4-1,TRBJ1-1,-,CASSQGYGITEAFF,TGCGCCAGCAGCCAAGGCTACGGGATTACTGAAGCTTTCTTT
-,TRBV24-1,TRBJ2-2,TRBD1,CATSDATGYTGELFF,TGTGCCACCAGTGATGCGACAGGGTACACCGGGGAGCTGTTTTTT
-,TRBV11-2,TRBJ1-2,-,CASSLSFSNYGYTF,TGTGCCAGCAGCCTTAGTTTCTCTAACTATGGCTACACCTTC